Listed here are 12 T cell receptor beta chains from one sample, sequenced in a study of Graves' ophthalmopathy and Graves' hyperthyroidism. Investigators amplified TCR beta CDR3 regions from RNA transcripts. Second-round multiplex PCR came after a first-round RT-PCR that employed HTBI primers. In TCRdb, the multiplex PCR reads were re-called with MiXCR into one record per CDR3 protein. Of 200,000 to 300,000 distinct CDR3 sequences in the sample, about 46% are singletons; the top ten hold about 45%. What was sequenced was peripheral blood. All receptors come from an adult man with Graves' ophthalmopathy.

This clonotype was counted a few times. The chain is built from TRBV29-1 and TRBJ1-2, with TRBD1 matching over 7 bases. J lost 6 bases, V lost 7 bases, and 8 bases had no gene match. Germline-derived CDR1 and CDR2 are SQVTM and ANQGSEA. This CDR3 comprises 12 residues. In nucleotides, the CDR3 is TGCAGCGCCAACCAGGGGGAGGATGGCTACACCTTC. This encodes CSANQGEDGYTF.

This clonotype was observed many times. The J gene is TRBJ1-1, the V gene TRBV7-6; D may be TRBD1 (5 bases). Deletions cut 1 base from V and 1 base from J, with 7 bases between. CDR1 is SGHVS, CDR2 FNYEAQ, per germline. The CDR3 is 14 amino acids. The CDR3 region is CASSLGGENTEAFF. For the CDR3, the DNA is TGTGCCAGCAGCTTAGGGGGGGAGAACACTGAAGCTTTCTTT.

This clonotype was seen a few times. V gene TRBV2 combines with J gene TRBJ2-7; no reliable D call. Per germline, CDR1 SNHLY and CDR2 FYNNEI. The V end was cut by 6 bases, the J end by 2 bases, with 11 bases between. The CDR3 runs 13 residues. In DNA, the CDR3 is TGTGCCAGCAGCCAAGAAGTCCCCTACGAGCAGTACTTC. It is translated as CASSQEVPYEQYF.

With respect to this clonotype: This likely comes from a read error, as the CDR3 has no conserved phenylalanine or tryptophan at its end. This chain links TRBV19 with TRBJ1-1; D might be TRBD1 (6 bases). CDR1 and CDR2 (germline): LNHDA, SQIVND (reference sequence). This CDR3 is 12 amino acids long. V gave up 6 bases and J gave up 10 bases, with 15 bases separating them. The CDR3 reads CASRDRSLGAFL. Here the CDR3 DNA reads TGTGCCAGTAGAGACAGGTCGCTCGGAGCTTTCCTT.

The V and J genes are TRBV12-3 or TRBV12-4 and TRBJ1-4, with 9 nucleotides matching TRBD1. The CDR3 spans 15 residues. Unmatched junction bases numbered 4, after V lost 5 bases and J lost 3 bases. The CDR3 loop reads CASSETGGANEKLFF. CDR3 DNA: TGTGCCAGCAGTGAGACAGGGGGGGCTAATGAAAAACTGTTTTTT.

About this clonotype itself: Given a much more abundant clone one base away, this may be a read error. The J gene is TRBJ2-2, the V gene TRBV7-2, with 12 bases aligning to TRBD1. V lost 1 base to trimming and J lost 5 bases; unmatched junction nucleotides: 2. Per germline, CDR1 SGHTA and CDR2 FQGNSA. The CDR3 covers 16 residues. The CDR3 is CASSLVGQGATGELFF. DNA for the CDR3: TGTGCCAGCAGCTTAGTGGGACAGGGGGCAACCGGGGAGCTGTTTTTT.

This rearrangement joins TRBV20-1 to TRBJ2-5; TRBD1 or TRBD2 may be the D gene (7 bases each). Germline CDR1 reads DFQATT; CDR2 reads SNEGSKA (reference sequence). The CDR3 length is 15 residues. Trimming cost V 6 bases and J 5 bases, with 22 bases left between them. The CDR3 nucleotides are TGCAGTGCCGCGCGAGGGAGGGGGCAGGTGGAGACCCAGTACTTC. Amino acids: CSAARGRGQVETQYF.

The J gene is TRBJ1-1, the V gene TRBV29-1; D unresolved. The length of the CDR3 is 13 residues. Trimming left V 5 bases short and J 7 bases short, with 17 bases between. Germline CDR1 reads SQVTM; CDR2 reads ANQGSEA. The CDR3 sequence is CSVKLVGFVEAFF. In DNA, the CDR3 is TGCAGCGTTAAGTTGGTAGGGTTTGTTGAAGCTTTCTTT.

The V and J genes are TRBV2 and TRBJ1-3; 8 nucleotides line up with TRBD1. Trimming at V came to 6 bases and at J to 3 bases, leaving 10 bases not matched to a gene. CDR3 length: 16 amino acids. Germline V gene sequence: CDR1 SNHLY, CDR2 FYNNEI. CDR3 in DNA: TGTGCCAGCAGCCTGAAGGGACAGGACCTTGGAAACACCATATATTTT. This codes for CASSLKGQDLGNTIYF.

This clonotype was seen a handful of times. This chain connects TRBV24-1 to TRBJ2-7; 8 bases align to TRBD1. The V segment lost 4 bases and the J segment 5 bases; nucleotides outside the gene matches: 9. The CDR3 consists of 15 residues. CDR1 and CDR2 from the germline V gene are KGHDR and SFDVKD. CDR3 in DNA: TGTGCCACCAGTGAGCGGACAGGGAAGCAAAACGAGCAGTACTTC. The encoded protein is CATSERTGKQNEQYF.

This clonotype was detected only a few times. The J gene is TRBJ1-2, the V gene TRBV2; the match to TRBD1 covers 7 bases. Germline V CDR1 and CDR2: SNHLY, FYNNEI. The CDR3 runs to 14 residues. V was clipped by 5 bases and J by 2 bases; unmatched bases: 5. CDR3 sequence: CASSSTGYNYGYTF. As DNA, the CDR3 is TGTGCCAGCAGTTCGACAGGGTACAACTATGGCTACACCTTC.

The chain joins TRBV7-3 to TRBJ2-2; TRBD1 is a possible D gene (6 bases). Between the trimmed V and J ends, which lost 5 bases and 4 bases, there was a span of 8 bases. Germline V gene sequence: CDR1 SGHTA, CDR2 FQGTGA. The CDR3 contains 13 residues. The CDR3 sequence: CASSQQGTGELFF. In nucleotides, the CDR3 is TGTGCCAGCAGCCAACAGGGCACCGGGGAGCTGTTTTTT. The whole variable domain, filled in from reference TRBV7-3 and TRBJ2-2, reads GAGVSQTPSNKVTEKGKYVELRCDPISGHTALYWYRQSLGQGPEFLIYFQGTGAADDSGLPNDRFFAVRPEGSVSTLKIQRTERGDSAVYLCASSQQGTGELFFGEGSRLTVL.